These T cell receptor beta chains were read from a single sample in a study of cytomegalovirus exposure and HLA in healthy donors. TCRdb's table, derived via immunoSEQ multiplex PCR, lists solely in-frame clones and lacks some. The sample comprises 150,000 to 250,000 clones, 82% of which are singletons, and 0.098% rests with the top ten. The sequencing sample was made of PBMCs. The receptors stem from a boy aged 2 to 9 in good health and CMV-seronegative. CDR3s include the opening cysteine and the closing phenylalanine or tryptophan. The D gene is left open where the match is weak. Only part of the rows carry a size: once, few, many, or a class if the clone is expanded.

j_call d_call v_call clone_size cdr3_nt cdr3_aa
TRBJ2-4 TRBD2 TRBV18 . TGTGCCAGCTCACCAGAGACTAGCTGGGACATTCAGTACTTC CASSPETSWDIQYF
TRBJ1-2 . TRBV21-1 few TGTGCCAGCAGCAAAGACAGAACCTATGGCTACACCTTC CASSKDRTYGYTF
TRBJ2-7 TRBD2 TRBV11-2 . TGTGCCAGCAGCTTGTCTAGCGGGGGGGAATACGAGCAGTACTTC CASSLSSGGEYEQYF
TRBJ1-2 TRBD1 TRBV10-2 . TGCGCCAGCAGTGCCGAAGGACAGGGGAACTATGGCTACACCTTC CASSAEGQGNYGYTF
TRBJ1-1 . TRBV9 . TGTGCCAGCAGCTCCCAAACCGGGAGGGCCACTGAAGCTTTCTTT CASSSQTGRATEAFF
TRBJ2-3 . TRBV7-9 . TGTGCCAGCAGCTTAGTAGTTACCTTGAGCACAGATACGCAGTATTTT CASSLVVTLSTDTQYF
TRBJ2-1 TRBD2 TRBV27 . TGTGCCAGCAGTTTATCGTGGGCGGGGGGCAACAATGAGCAGTTCTTC CASSLSWAGGNNEQFF
TRBJ2-1 TRBD2 TRBV6-6 . TGTGCCAGCAGTTCACCTACTAGCGGGGCGTACAATGAGCAGTTCTTC CASSSPTSGAYNEQFF
TRBJ1-2 . TRBV5-1 once TGCGCCAGCAGCTTGGGGACAATCGTTGGGCCTAGGGGCTACACCTTC CASSLGTIVGPRGYTF
TRBJ1-1 . TRBV6-1 once TGTGCCAGCATGGGGGGGAACACTGAAGCTTTCTTT CASMGGNTEAFF
TRBJ2-7 TRBD2 TRBV10-3 . TGTGCCATCAGTGAGCGGGGGAGGGGACCCTCCTACGAGCAGTACTTC CAISERGRGPSYEQYF
TRBJ1-2 TRBD1 TRBV2 . TGTGCCAGCAGTAGAGGGACAGACTATGGCTACACCTTC CASSRGTDYGYTF
TRBJ1-2 . TRBV5-4 . TGTGCCAGCGGGGTCCGGGAGGGGGGCGGCTACACCTTC CASGVREGGGYTF
TRBJ2-3 . TRBV19 . TGTGCCAGTAGTATATCCCGGACAGGCACAGATACGCAGTATTTT CASSISRTGTDTQYF
TRBJ2-3 . TRBV7-4 . TGTGCCAGCAGCTTAAAGGGAGGTACAGATACGCAGTATTTT CASSLKGGTDTQYF
TRBJ1-3 . TRBV19 . TGTGCCAGTAGTAGACCTGTGACAGCCGGAAACACCATATATTTT CASSRPVTAGNTIYF
TRBJ1-2 . TRBV2 . TGTGCCAGCATTTGGCAGGGTGGTGGCTACACCTTC CASIWQGGGYTF
TRBJ2-3 . TRBV5-6 . TGTGCCGGCAGCTTGTGGCTAGCAGATACGCAGTATTTT CAGSLWLADTQYF
TRBJ1-2 TRBD1 TRBV6-5 . TGTGCCAGCAGTTACTCAAGGACAGGGGGGGTCTATGGCTACACCTTC CASSYSRTGGVYGYTF
TRBJ1-4 . TRBV6-6 few TGTGCCAGCAGCCACCGGGACACCTTAGGGGAAAAACTGTTTTTT CASSHRDTLGEKLFF
TRBJ2-7 TRBD1 TRBV5-4 . TGTGCCAGCGGGGACAGCGATAACTCCTACGAGCAGTACTTC CASGDSDNSYEQYF
TRBJ2-5 . TRBV4-2 . TGTGCCAGCAGCCACGTTATGGGGGGGCGGGAGACCCAGTACTTC CASSHVMGGRETQYF